This is a list of T cell receptor beta chains from one sample in a study of blood T cell repertoires in COVID-19. Clones were read by immunoSEQ multiplex PCR, and TCRdb kept only the in-frame ones, dropping some. The sample yields 75,000 to 100,000 clones, approximately 86% seen once. The sample was peripheral blood. The source is a woman over 75 with acute or convalescent COVID-19. Both conserved end residues are part of each CDR3. The D gene is left open where the match is weak. Some rows have no size entry. The others give once, few or many, or a class for an expanded clone.

v_gene: TRBV11-2; abundance: -; d_gene: -; len: 14; j_gene: TRBJ1-6; CDR3aa: CASSRGQYNSPLHF; CDR3nt: TGTGCCAGCAGCAGAGGACAGTATAATTCACCCCTCCACTTT
v_gene: TRBV6-5; abundance: once; d_gene: TRBD2; len: 15; j_gene: TRBJ2-3; CDR3aa: CASKNSGGTSGTQYF; CDR3nt: TGTGCCAGCAAAAATAGCGGGGGGACCTCCGGTACGCAGTATTTT
v_gene: TRBV4-1; abundance: -; d_gene: TRBD1; len: 15; j_gene: TRBJ1-4; CDR3aa: CASSLRDRANEKLFF; CDR3nt: TGCGCCAGCAGCCTCCGGGACAGGGCTAATGAAAAACTGTTTTTT
v_gene: TRBV9; abundance: -; d_gene: TRBD1; len: 14; j_gene: TRBJ1-6; CDR3aa: CASSVEGANLPLHF; CDR3nt: TGTGCCAGCAGCGTAGAGGGGGCGAATCTACCCCTCCACTTT
v_gene: TRBV24-1; abundance: -; d_gene: TRBD1; len: 16; j_gene: TRBJ2-5; CDR3aa: CATSDLLDRGQETQYF; CDR3nt: TGTGCCACCAGTGATTTGCTGGACAGGGGCCAAGAGACCCAGTACTTC
v_gene: TRBV18; abundance: -; d_gene: TRBD1; len: 20; j_gene: TRBJ2-6; CDR3aa: CASSLRDRGRTASGANVLTF; CDR3nt: TGTGCCAGCTCACTCCGGGACAGGGGGCGCACAGCCTCTGGGGCCAACGTCCTGACTTTC
v_gene: TRBV28; abundance: -; d_gene: -; len: 13; j_gene: TRBJ1-3; CDR3aa: CASRQGPGNTIYF; CDR3nt: TGTGCCAGCAGGCAGGGCCCTGGAAACACCATATATTTT
v_gene: TRBV6-5; abundance: -; d_gene: -; len: 15; j_gene: TRBJ1-5; CDR3aa: CASSPDIPAYQPQHF; CDR3nt: TGTGCCAGCAGCCCCGACATACCGGCTTATCAGCCCCAGCATTTT
v_gene: TRBV29-1; abundance: -; d_gene: -; len: 11; j_gene: TRBJ2-7; CDR3aa: CSGNLKGEQYF; CDR3nt: TGCAGCGGGAATCTAAAGGGAGAACAGTACTTC
v_gene: TRBV19; abundance: -; d_gene: TRBD1; len: 15; j_gene: TRBJ2-6; CDR3aa: CASSFRGTGANVLTF; CDR3nt: TGTGCCAGTAGTTTCAGGGGGACTGGGGCCAACGTCCTGACTTTC
v_gene: TRBV5-1; abundance: -; d_gene: -; len: 13; j_gene: TRBJ1-1; CDR3aa: CASSPSGGTEAFF; CDR3nt: TGCGCCAGCAGCCCTTCCGGGGGGACTGAAGCTTTCTTT
v_gene: TRBV6-5; abundance: -; d_gene: TRBD1; len: 15; j_gene: TRBJ1-2; CDR3aa: CASTLGSGGVYGYTF; CDR3nt: TGTGCCAGCACTTTAGGGTCAGGGGGCGTCTATGGCTACACCTTC
v_gene: TRBV5-1; abundance: -; d_gene: TRBD1; len: 16; j_gene: TRBJ2-3; CDR3aa: CASSSGDRWGTDTQYF; CDR3nt: TGCGCCAGCAGCTCGGGGGACAGGTGGGGCACAGATACGCAGTATTTT
v_gene: TRBV2; abundance: -; d_gene: -; len: 12; j_gene: TRBJ2-5; CDR3aa: CAGLSGQETQYF; CDR3nt: TGTGCCGGCCTCTCGGGCCAAGAGACCCAGTACTTC
v_gene: TRBV24-1; abundance: -; d_gene: -; len: 13; j_gene: TRBJ2-1; CDR3aa: CATSARAYNEQFF; CDR3nt: TGTGCCACCAGTGCCCGGGCCTACAATGAGCAGTTCTTC
v_gene: TRBV7-9; abundance: once; d_gene: -; len: 14; j_gene: TRBJ2-3; CDR3aa: CASSFQTNSDTQYF; CDR3nt: TGTGCCAGCAGCTTCCAGACTAATTCAGATACGCAGTATTTT
v_gene: TRBV20-1; abundance: -; d_gene: -; len: 12; j_gene: TRBJ2-7; CDR3aa: CSASGSSYEQYF; CDR3nt: TGCAGTGCTAGTGGCAGTTCCTACGAGCAGTACTTC
v_gene: TRBV10-3; abundance: -; d_gene: -; len: 14; j_gene: TRBJ1-4; CDR3aa: CAIGRGGDGEKLFF; CDR3nt: TGTGCCATCGGACGAGGGGGGGATGGAGAAAAACTGTTTTTT
v_gene: TRBV9; abundance: once; d_gene: -; len: 15; j_gene: TRBJ2-7; CDR3aa: CASSVGGQGIGEQYF; CDR3nt: TGTGCCAGCAGCGTAGGGGGGCAGGGTATTGGCGAGCAGTACTTC
v_gene: TRBV7-9; abundance: -; d_gene: -; len: 16; j_gene: TRBJ1-1; CDR3aa: CASSLGRRGAMGEAFF; CDR3nt: TGTGCCAGCAGCCTGGGCCGCCGTGGGGCGATGGGAGAAGCTTTCTTT
v_gene: TRBV5-1; abundance: -; d_gene: -; len: 13; j_gene: TRBJ2-1; CDR3aa: CASSSLKGNEQFF; CDR3nt: TGCGCCAGCAGCTCCCTAAAGGGGAATGAGCAGTTCTTC
v_gene: TRBV13; abundance: -; d_gene: TRBD1; len: 14; j_gene: TRBJ2-1; CDR3aa: CASSTTGAKDEQFF; CDR3nt: TGTGCCAGCAGCACGACAGGGGCGAAGGATGAGCAGTTCTTC
v_gene: TRBV19; abundance: -; d_gene: TRBD1; len: 14; j_gene: TRBJ2-7; CDR3aa: CASSSTGNWHEQYF; CDR3nt: TGTGCCAGTAGCTCGACAGGGAATTGGCACGAGCAGTACTTC
v_gene: TRBV28; abundance: -; d_gene: TRBD1; len: 14; j_gene: TRBJ1-2; CDR3aa: CASSLTGAGYGYTF; CDR3nt: TGTGCCAGCAGTTTGACAGGGGCGGGCTATGGCTACACCTTC
v_gene: TRBV7-9; abundance: -; d_gene: -; len: 13; j_gene: TRBJ1-1; CDR3aa: CASSYLQGAEAFF; CDR3nt: TGTGCCAGCAGCTACCTACAGGGCGCTGAAGCTTTCTTT
v_gene: TRBV5-1; abundance: -; d_gene: -; len: 14; j_gene: TRBJ1-2; CDR3aa: CASSLRAGTYGYTF; CDR3nt: TGCGCCAGCAGCTTGCGCGCGGGGACCTATGGCTACACCTTC
v_gene: TRBV7-2; abundance: few; d_gene: TRBD1; len: 15; j_gene: TRBJ1-1; CDR3aa: CASKGQGGMNTEAFF; CDR3nt: TGTGCCAGCAAGGGACAGGGAGGTATGAACACTGAAGCTTTCTTT
v_gene: TRBV19; abundance: -; d_gene: TRBD1; len: 15; j_gene: TRBJ2-7; CDR3aa: CASSATGGTFYEQYF; CDR3nt: TGTGCCAGTAGTGCAACAGGGGGCACCTTTTACGAGCAGTACTTC
v_gene: TRBV3-1/TRBV3-2; abundance: few; d_gene: -; len: 17; j_gene: TRBJ1-3; CDR3aa: CASSQQLQGGGLDTIYF; CDR3nt: TGTGCCAGCAGCCAACAACTGCAGGGAGGCGGGTTGGACACCATATATTTT
v_gene: TRBV5-4; abundance: -; d_gene: -; len: 15; j_gene: TRBJ2-4; CDR3aa: CASSFAGGAKNIQYF; CDR3nt: -
v_gene: TRBV21-1; abundance: -; d_gene: -; len: 16; j_gene: TRBJ1-4; CDR3aa: CASSKGVYREKEKLFF; CDR3nt: TGTGCCAGCAGCAAAGGAGTATACCGGGAAAAAGAAAAACTGTTTTTT
v_gene: TRBV3-1/TRBV3-2; abundance: -; d_gene: TRBD2; len: 14; j_gene: TRBJ2-7; CDR3aa: CASSPGLVSYEQYF; CDR3nt: TGTGCCAGCAGCCCCGGACTAGTCTCCTACGAGCAGTACTTC
v_gene: TRBV5-6; abundance: -; d_gene: -; len: 11; j_gene: TRBJ2-7; CDR3aa: CASSQGYEQYF; CDR3nt: TGTGCCAGCAGCCAGGGCTACGAGCAGTACTTC
v_gene: TRBV7-6; abundance: -; d_gene: TRBD1; len: 15; j_gene: TRBJ1-6; CDR3aa: CASSPLGQGSSPLHF; CDR3nt: TGTGCCAGCAGCCCCCTGGGACAGGGTTCTTCACCCCTCCACTTT
v_gene: TRBV19; abundance: -; d_gene: TRBD1; len: 16; j_gene: TRBJ2-2; CDR3aa: CASSIQGARSVGELFF; CDR3nt: TGTGCCAGTAGTATACAGGGGGCGCGGTCTGTCGGGGAGCTGTTTTTT
v_gene: TRBV20-1; abundance: -; d_gene: -; len: 15; j_gene: TRBJ1-5; CDR3aa: CSASSGRASNQPQHF; CDR3nt: TGCAGTGCTAGTTCGGGCAGGGCGAGCAATCAGCCCCAGCATTTT
v_gene: TRBV29-1; abundance: -; d_gene: -; len: 14; j_gene: TRBJ1-5; CDR3aa: CSVGGGRNNQPQHF; CDR3nt: TGCAGCGTTGGAGGGGGACGGAACAATCAGCCCCAGCATTTT
v_gene: TRBV24-1; abundance: -; d_gene: -; len: 12; j_gene: TRBJ2-2; CDR3aa: CATSRVVGELFF; CDR3nt: TGTGCCACCAGCAGGGTGGTCGGGGAGCTGTTTTTT
v_gene: TRBV7-9; abundance: -; d_gene: -; len: 14; j_gene: TRBJ1-2; CDR3aa: CASSLAGGNYGYTF; CDR3nt: TGTGCCAGCAGCTTAGCCGGGGGGAACTATGGCTACACCTTC
v_gene: TRBV2; abundance: few; d_gene: -; len: 15; j_gene: TRBJ2-1; CDR3aa: CASSVSGSLTAPEFF; CDR3nt: TGTGCCAGCAGTGTCTCGGGATCCTTAACCGCCCCCGAGTTCTTC
v_gene: TRBV15; abundance: -; d_gene: -; len: 14; j_gene: TRBJ1-1; CDR3aa: CATSRAGENTEAFF; CDR3nt: TGTGCCACCAGCAGAGCAGGGGAGAACACTGAAGCTTTCTTT
v_gene: TRBV3-1/TRBV3-2; abundance: -; d_gene: -; len: 14; j_gene: TRBJ1-6; CDR3aa: CASSRSGLRSPLHF; CDR3nt: TGTGCCAGCAGCCGTTCAGGGTTGCGCTCACCCCTCCACTTT
v_gene: TRBV27; abundance: -; d_gene: -; len: 15; j_gene: TRBJ1-2; CDR3aa: CASSSTQRGYYGYTF; CDR3nt: TGTGCCAGCAGTTCAACTCAAAGGGGATACTATGGCTACACCTTC
v_gene: TRBV10-3; abundance: -; d_gene: -; len: 14; j_gene: TRBJ1-1; CDR3aa: CAISPGRSNTEAFF; CDR3nt: TGTGCCATCAGTCCCGGGAGGTCCAACACTGAAGCTTTCTTT
v_gene: TRBV3-1/TRBV3-2; abundance: -; d_gene: -; len: 11; j_gene: TRBJ1-2; CDR3aa: CASSQNRAQTF; CDR3nt: TGTGCCAGCAGCCAGAACAGGGCGCAGACCTTC